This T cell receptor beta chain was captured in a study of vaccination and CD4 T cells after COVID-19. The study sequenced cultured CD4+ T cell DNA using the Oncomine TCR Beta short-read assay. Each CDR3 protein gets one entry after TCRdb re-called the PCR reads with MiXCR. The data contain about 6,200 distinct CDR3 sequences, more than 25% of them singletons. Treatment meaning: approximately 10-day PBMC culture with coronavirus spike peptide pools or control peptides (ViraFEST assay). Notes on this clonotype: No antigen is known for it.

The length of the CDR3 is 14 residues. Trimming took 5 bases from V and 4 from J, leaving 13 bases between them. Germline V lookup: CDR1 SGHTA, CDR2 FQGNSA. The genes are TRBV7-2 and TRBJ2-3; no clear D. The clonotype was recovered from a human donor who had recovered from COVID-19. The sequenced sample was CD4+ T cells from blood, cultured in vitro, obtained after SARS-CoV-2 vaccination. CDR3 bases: TGTGCCAGCAGCCCCCCTGGGATCTCAGATACGCAGTATTTT. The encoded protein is CASSPPGISDTQYF.